The clone carrying this T cell receptor beta chain has at least ten counts. The target antigen is unknown. The sample is drawn from a study of beta chain features in type 1 diabetes. Study-wide points: Type 1 diabetes patients had moderately but significantly shorter TCRB CDR3s in all four CD4+ subsets.

Trimming removed 0 bases from V and 10 bases from J, with 16 bases in between. The CDR3 consists of 16 residues. The study reverse transcribed the entire isolated RNA, so it sequenced expressed TCRB transcripts. Here immunoSEQ multiplex PCR was the method, and the copy in TCRdb shows in-frame clones only, minus some. The table includes about 650,000 clones, roughly 12% detected once. This TCR was sampled from a man younger than 40 with type 1 diabetes. This chain connects TRBV23-1 to TRBJ1-6; no clear D. TRBV23-1 is classed as an ORF, of uncertain function. Sequencing was carried out using naive CD4+ T cells from blood. The CDR3 sequence: CASSQSVTTMGSPLHF. The CDR3 nucleotides are TGCGCCAGCAGTCAATCGGTGACTACGATGGGGTCACCCCTCCACTTT.